The clone carrying this T cell receptor beta chain was detected many times. Its antigen is unknown. RNA transcripts gave rise to amplified TCR beta CDR3 regions. Carried out on the TCR CDR3, a first-round RT-PCR used the HTBI primer set. TCRdb redid the calling of the multiplex PCR reads with MiXCR, one entry per CDR3 protein. Of around 500,000 distinct CDR3 sequences listed, 20% to 25% are singletons. Deletions cut 8 bases from V and 4 bases from J, with 14 bases between. This CDR3 spans 13 amino acids. Germline CDR1 and CDR2: ENHRY and SYGVKD. The data are from a study of T cells in Graves' hyperthyroidism and ophthalmopathy. Overall study findings and caveats: The authors' 13 V-J model separated ophthalmopathy from stable hyperthyroidism.

The sample taken for sequencing was blood. The gene calls are TRBV10-3 and TRBJ1-1; D perhaps matches TRBD1 (5 bases). The receptor was derived from a woman aged 70-85 years with Graves' ophthalmopathy. This chain's CDR3 is CAIGAGLGTEAFF. The CDR3 DNA reads TGTGCCATCGGGGCAGGTCTGGGCACTGAAGCTTTCTTT.